The entry that follows covers one T cell receptor beta chain sequence. The target antigen is unknown. This sample is drawn from a study of cytomegalovirus exposure and HLA in healthy donors. CDR3 size: 14 residues. The germline CDR1 and CDR2 sequences are SGHRS and YFSETQ. V shed 7 bases and J 6 bases; nucleotides not matched to a gene: 10. Overall study results and limits: In an earlier analysis, productive rearrangement rates for most beta V segments clustered near 87% or 30%.

The PCR was carried out with 60 Vbeta primers and 13 Jbeta primers. Sequencing was performed with immunoSEQ multiplex PCR; in TCRdb, only in-frame clones are kept and a portion is missing. The table shows fewer than 95,000 clones, with approximately 60% occurring only once. The sample was PBMCs. The gene calls are TRBV5-1 and TRBJ2-3; 8 nucleotides align to TRBD1. The TCR sequence derives from a woman aged 45 to 65 in good health and CMV-seropositive. CDR3 DNA sequence: TGCGCCAGCTCCTTAGGGACAGGTGGTGATACGCAGTATTTT. The encoded protein is CASSLGTGGDTQYF.